This is a list of T cell receptor beta chains from one sample in a study of CD4 T cells in relation to SARS-CoV-2 and coronaviruses. This table comes from immunoSEQ multiplex PCR, and its TCRdb copy is limited to in-frame clones, with some not included. Of around 62,000 clones listed, 94% are singletons. Sequencing used naive CD4+ T cells from PBMCs. These receptors originate from a human donor in good health. Both conserved end residues are part of each CDR3. The D gene is left open where the match is weak. Clone size appears in some rows only: once, few, many, or a class for an expanded clone.

V: TRBV5-1
J: TRBJ1-5
size: .
D: .
DNA: TGCGCCAGCAGCTTGGTAGGGAGAGCGAGGGCAAGCAATCAGCCCCAGCATTTT
CDR3: CASSLVGRARASNQPQHF

V: TRBV3-1/TRBV3-2
J: TRBJ2-4
size: .
D: .
DNA: TGTGCCAGCAGCCAAGCCACAGGGAGTAACATTCAGTACTTC
CDR3: CASSQATGSNIQYF

V: TRBV9
J: TRBJ2-1
size: .
D: TRBD2
DNA: TGTGCCAGCAGCCCGACTAGCGGCTCCTACAATGAGCAGTTCTTC
CDR3: CASSPTSGSYNEQFF

V: TRBV29-1
J: TRBJ1-3
size: .
D: .
DNA: TGCAGCGTATTAGGTGGAAACACCATATATTTT
CDR3: CSVLGGNTIYF

V: TRBV5-1
J: TRBJ2-7
size: .
D: TRBD1
DNA: TGCGCCAGCAGCCCGGCTGTAGGACAGGGCTACGAGCAGTACTTC
CDR3: CASSPAVGQGYEQYF

V: TRBV3-1/TRBV3-2
J: TRBJ2-5
size: .
D: .
DNA: TGTGTCAGCAGCCAAAACCGGGAGACCCAGTACTTC
CDR3: CVSSQNRETQYF

V: TRBV18
J: TRBJ2-1
size: .
D: TRBD2
DNA: TGTGCCAGCTCACCATTAGCGGGAGGGGGCAATGAGCAGTTCTTC
CDR3: CASSPLAGGGNEQFF

V: TRBV10-1
J: TRBJ1-2
size: .
D: TRBD1
DNA: TGCGCCAGCAGTGAAGCCGGGACAGGGGTTGGATACACCTTC
CDR3: CASSEAGTGVGYTF

V: TRBV7-9
J: TRBJ1-1
size: once
D: .
DNA: TGTGCCAGCAGCTTAGTACAGAGCAACACTGAAGCTTTCTTT
CDR3: CASSLVQSNTEAFF

V: TRBV19
J: TRBJ2-1
size: .
D: .
DNA: TGTGCCAGTAGTATAAAGGCGGGCAGCTCCTACAATGAGCAGTTCTTC
CDR3: CASSIKAGSSYNEQFF

V: TRBV3-1/TRBV3-2
J: TRBJ2-7
size: .
D: TRBD2
DNA: TGTGCCAGCAGCCAAAACAGGGGTAGCGGGGGAACTTCGTACTTC
CDR3: CASSQNRGSGGTSYF

V: TRBV5-1
J: TRBJ2-3
size: .
D: .
DNA: TGCGCCAGCAGAACAGAGACCCGCACAGATACGCAGTATTTT
CDR3: CASRTETRTDTQYF

V: TRBV28
J: TRBJ2-7
size: .
D: TRBD1
DNA: TGTGCCAGCAGTACTAGAGGACAGGCGTACGAGCAGTACTTC
CDR3: CASSTRGQAYEQYF

V: TRBV24-1
J: TRBJ2-5
size: .
D: .
DNA: TGTGCCACCAGTACCGAGGGGCTCGAGACCCAGTACTTC
CDR3: CATSTEGLETQYF

V: TRBV18
J: TRBJ2-5
size: .
D: TRBD2
DNA: TGTGCCAGCTCACTGGGACTACAAGAGACCCAGTACTTC
CDR3: CASSLGLQETQYF

V: TRBV5-4
J: TRBJ2-7
size: .
D: TRBD1
DNA: TGTGCCAGCAGCATTCCGGGACAGGGGTCCAGAGAGCAGTACTTC
CDR3: CASSIPGQGSREQYF

V: TRBV24-1
J: TRBJ2-7
size: .
D: .
DNA: TGTGCCACCAGTGATGGGTTCGAGCAGTACTTC
CDR3: CATSDGFEQYF

V: TRBV5-1
J: TRBJ2-5
size: .
D: TRBD1
DNA: TGCGCCAGCCTAGGACAGGCTTCTTCAGAGACCCAGTACTTC
CDR3: CASLGQASSETQYF

V: TRBV11-2
J: TRBJ1-1
size: .
D: .
DNA: TGTGCCAGCAGCTTAGATTTAGGGGCCGGGGGAGCTTTCTTT
CDR3: CASSLDLGAGGAFF

V: TRBV28
J: TRBJ1-1
size: once
D: .
DNA: TGTGCCAGCAGTTTATGGGCAGGGTATTGGGCTGAAGCTTTCTTT
CDR3: CASSLWAGYWAEAFF

V: TRBV27
J: TRBJ2-5
size: .
D: .
DNA: TGTGCCAGCAAGGAATCGTGGATCGGAGAGACCCAGTACTTC
CDR3: CASKESWIGETQYF

V: TRBV5-5
J: TRBJ2-5
size: .
D: .
DNA: TGTGCCAGCGGCCCCCGGGTTAGTCAAGAGACCCAGTACTTC
CDR3: CASGPRVSQETQYF

V: TRBV7-6
J: TRBJ2-5
size: .
D: TRBD1
DNA: TGTGCCAGCAGCTTAGTTCCCGGACAGGGTAGCCAAGAGACCCAGTACTTC
CDR3: CASSLVPGQGSQETQYF

V: TRBV27
J: TRBJ2-5
size: .
D: TRBD1
DNA: TGTGCCAGCAGACGGACAGGGCAAGAGACCCAGTACTTC
CDR3: CASRRTGQETQYF

V: TRBV20-1
J: TRBJ1-1
size: once
D: .
DNA: TGCAGTGCTAGTTCTTTCGGCGGAAGATCCACTGAAGCTTTCTTT
CDR3: CSASSFGGRSTEAFF

V: TRBV18
J: TRBJ2-1
size: .
D: .
DNA: TGTGCCAGCTCACCCAGGGGCCAGATAACCTACAATGAGCAGTTCTTC
CDR3: CASSPRGQITYNEQFF

V: TRBV9
J: TRBJ1-5
size: .
D: TRBD1
DNA: TGTGCCAGCAGCGCTACAGGGGGGAATCAGCCCCAGCATTTT
CDR3: CASSATGGNQPQHF